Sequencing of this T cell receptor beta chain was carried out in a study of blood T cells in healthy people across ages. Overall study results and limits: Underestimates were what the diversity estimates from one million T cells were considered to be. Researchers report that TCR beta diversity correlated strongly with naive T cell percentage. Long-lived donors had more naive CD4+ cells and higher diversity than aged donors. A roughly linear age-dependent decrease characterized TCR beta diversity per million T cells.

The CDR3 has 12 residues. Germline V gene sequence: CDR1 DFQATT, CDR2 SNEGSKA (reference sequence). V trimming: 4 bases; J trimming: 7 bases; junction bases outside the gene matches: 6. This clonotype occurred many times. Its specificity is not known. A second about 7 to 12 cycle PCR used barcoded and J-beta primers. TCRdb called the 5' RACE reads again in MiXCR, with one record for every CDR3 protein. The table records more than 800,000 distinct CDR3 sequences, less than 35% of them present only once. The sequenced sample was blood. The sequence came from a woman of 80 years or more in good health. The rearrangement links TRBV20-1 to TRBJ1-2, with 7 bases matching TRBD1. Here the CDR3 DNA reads TGCAGTGCTACGACAGGGCCATCTGGCTACACCTTC. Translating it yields CSATTGPSGYTF.